In its sample, the clone carrying this TCR beta chain was seen once. The sample carries other DNA sequences with the same CDR3. This sample stems from a study of blood T cell repertoires in COVID-19. As for the study in general: Collection of acute and convalescent COVID-19 samples took place in the United States, Italy and Spain. PBMCs, B-cell-depleted T cells, or T cells provided the cDNA or gDNA that made up the material.

Libraries were prepared by immunoSEQ multiplex PCR; TCRdb keeps only in-frame clonotypes and omits some of them. Of about 400,000 clones in the sample, 89% are singletons; the top ten hold 1.7%. The TCR comes from a woman younger than 45 who had recovered from COVID-19. The specimen sequenced was PBMCs or T cells enriched from blood (not recorded which).

This CDR3 reads CASSSPGQGARGYTF. The CDR3 DNA sequence: TGTGCCAGCAGCTCCCCGGGACAGGGGGCGCGTGGCTACACCTTC. V is TRBV5-4 and J is TRBJ1-2; 12 bases are shared with TRBD1. This CDR3 is 15 amino acids long. V was pared by 3 bases and J by 7 bases, with 7 bases of the junction left unmatched. CDR1 SGHNT and CDR2 YYREEE come from the germline V gene (reference sequence).